Each of the 11 T cell receptor beta chains below was sequenced from the same sample in a study of response to subunit inactivated influenza vaccine. Via MiXCR, TCRdb re-called the RT-PCR reads, giving one row per CDR3 protein. The sample has 500,000 or so distinct CDR3 sequences; 16% are singletons. The specimen was CD4+ T cells sorted from PBMCs, collected around 25 months after vaccination. All receptors derive from a man aged 50-75 years who received an inactivated influenza vaccine.

The chain links TRBV6-1 to TRBJ2-7; TRBD1 might be the D (5 bases). Trimming cost V 3 bases and J 6 bases, with 12 bases left between them. This CDR3 is built from 13 residues. The germline V gene has CDR1 MNHNS and CDR2 SASEGT. The CDR3 DNA follows: TGTGCCAGCAGTGAGTATAACAGGCCCGAGCAGTACTTC. Its translation: CASSEYNRPEQYF.

In its sample, this clonotype was seen many times. The chain couples TRBV5-4 to TRBJ2-1; 10 bases are a match to TRBD1. V gave up 4 bases and J gave up 9 bases; unmatched junction bases: 4. Germline loops: CDR1 SGHNT, CDR2 YYREEE (reference sequence). There are 13 residues in the CDR3. The CDR3 is CASSPGQGSEQFF. CDR3 bases: TGTGCCAGCAGCCCGGGACAGGGGTCTGAGCAGTTCTTC.

The chain uses TRBV2 and TRBJ1-5; D is unresolved. Germline values: CDR1 SNHLY, CDR2 FYNNEI. V was clipped by 4 bases and J by 0 bases, with 10 bases between them. This CDR3 has 15 residues. This chain's CDR3 is CASSGSVSSNQPQHF. The CDR3 nucleotides are TGTGCCAGCAGTGGGTCAGTTTCTAGCAATCAGCCCCAGCATTTT.

There are many counts of this clonotype. The rearrangement links TRBV4-1 to TRBJ2-1; no reliable D call. Germline V gene data show CDR1 as MGHRA and CDR2 as YSYEKL. V was clipped by 0 bases and J by 6 bases, with 3 bases between them. The CDR3 totals 12 residues. The CDR3 bases are TGCGCCAGCAGCCAAGATCTCAATGAGCAGTTCTTC. Its protein product is CASSQDLNEQFF.

This chain joins TRBV29-1 and TRBJ2-2; D uncertain. This CDR3 has 13 amino acids. Trimming shortened V by 5 bases and J by 2 bases, and 9 bases separated the two germline ends. Germline V gene lookup returns CDR1 SQVTM and CDR2 ANQGSEA. The CDR3 DNA reads TGCAGCGTTTTAATCCTCAACACCGGGGAGCTGTTTTTT. It encodes CSVLILNTGELFF.

The V call is TRBV11-2, the J call TRBJ2-3; tentative D call: TRBD1 (5 bases). Trimming removed 6 bases from V and 0 bases from J, with 10 bases in between. Germline assignment: CDR1 SGHAT and CDR2 FQNNGV. The CDR3 totals 14 residues. This CDR3 reads CASRPNRSTDTQYF. Written as DNA, the CDR3 is TGTGCCAGCAGACCTAACAGGAGCACAGATACGCAGTATTTT. The entire variable domain, with the rest obtained from reference TRBV11-2 and TRBJ2-3, is as follows: EAGVAQSPRYKIIEKRQSVAFWCNPISGHATLYWYQQILGQGPKLLIQFQNNGVVDDSQLPKDRFSAERLKGVDSTLKIQPAKLEDSAVYLCASRPNRSTDTQYFGPGTRLTVL.

This clonotype was seen only a few times. This chain links TRBV6-4 with TRBJ2-5, with D uncertain. Trimming took off 3 bases at V and 6 bases at J, with 20 bases between the two ends. This CDR3 spans 16 amino acids. The germline V gene encodes CDR1 MRHNA and CDR2 SNTAGT. The CDR3 DNA reads as TGTGCCAGCAGTGAAAGGGTCCGAAAAGGCCCCAAGACCCAGTACTTC. Translating it yields CASSERVRKGPKTQYF.

The gene calls are TRBV2 and TRBJ2-4, with TRBD2 identical over 11 bases. CDR3 size: 16 residues. CDR1 and CDR2 (germline): SNHLY, FYNNEI. Trimming took 6 bases from V and 1 from J; bases not matched to a gene: 5. The CDR3: CASRAGLAVAKNIQYF. CDR3 nucleotide sequence: TGTGCCAGCAGAGCGGGACTAGCGGTCGCCAAAAACATTCAGTACTTC.

The V and J genes are TRBV2 and TRBJ1-5; 8 bases match TRBD1. Germline CDR1 SNHLY, CDR2 FYNNEI. The trim removed 4 bases at V and 3 bases at J, leaving 14 bases unmatched. CDR3 length: 18 amino acids. The CDR3 nucleotides are TGTGCCAGCAGTGTAAACAGGGGGGAGAATCGGGCCAATCAGCCCCAGCATTTT. Residues: CASSVNRGENRANQPQHF.

The chain links TRBV20-1 to TRBJ2-7; TRBD1 matches 8 bases. CDR1 and CDR2 (germline): DFQATT, SNEGSKA (reference sequence). The CDR3 is 15 residues long. The trim removed 3 bases at V and 0 bases at J, leaving 7 bases unmatched. The CDR3 protein is CSARGQVISSYEQYF. DNA for the CDR3: TGCAGTGCTAGGGGACAGGTTATCAGCTCCTACGAGCAGTACTTC.

This clonotype has only a few counts. J is TRBJ1-2 and V is TRBV7-2; D remains ambiguous. This CDR3 spans 15 amino acids. CDR1 is SGHTA, CDR2 FQGNSA, per germline. V lost 2 bases, J lost 4 bases, and 14 bases lay in between. The CDR3 reads CASSLQSRVIYGYTF. As DNA, the CDR3 is TGTGCCAGCAGCTTACAGTCGCGCGTTATCTATGGCTACACCTTC.